Below are 26 T cell receptor beta chains sequenced from a single sample in a study of blood T cell repertoires in COVID-19. The assay was immunoSEQ multiplex PCR, and TCRdb's table has in-frame clones only and misses some. The table has roughly 280,000 clones, 86% seen once; the top ten hold just under 9%. The sequencing sample was made of peripheral blood. Receptor source: a man aged 40-50 years with active or convalescent COVID-19.

J is TRBJ1-6 and V is TRBV4-1; 7 bases match TRBD1. The CDR3 is made up of 14 amino acids. After removal of 4 bases from V and 10 bases from J, the junction contained 7 bases not matched to a gene. CDR1 MGHRA and CDR2 YSYEKL come from the germline V gene. The CDR3 here is CASSPAQDRSPLHF. Here the CDR3 DNA reads TGCGCCAGCAGCCCAGCGCAGGACAGGTCACCCCTCCACTTT.

This clone was found once. This chain joins TRBV10-1 and TRBJ2-1; the match to TRBD1 covers 10 bases. CDR1 is WNHNN, CDR2 SYGVQD, per germline (reference sequence). V was pared by 5 bases and J by 4 bases, with 5 bases of the junction left unmatched. The CDR3 is made up of 15 amino acids. The DNA of the CDR3 is TGCGCCAGCAGTTCCCGACAGGGGGCGTACAATGAGCAGTTCTTC. This translates into CASSSRQGAYNEQFF.

The chain couples TRBV5-1 to TRBJ2-3, with TRBD1 matching 7 bases. The CDR3 is made up of 15 amino acids. The ends lost 4 bases at V and 0 bases at J; junction bases unmatched: 5. Germline V gene data show CDR1 as SGHRS and CDR2 as YFSETQ. CDR3 residues: CASSPRQGSTDTQYF. The CDR3, as DNA: TGCGCCAGCAGCCCGAGACAGGGAAGCACAGATACGCAGTATTTT.

The rearrangement uses TRBV27 and TRBJ1-5, with D hard to call. This CDR3 has 12 residues. Trimming removed 5 bases at V and 6 bases at J, with 8 bases between. Per the germline V gene, CDR1 is MNHEY and CDR2 is SMNVEV (reference sequence). CDR3 protein: CASSLLGQPQHF. The CDR3 DNA reads TGTGCCAGCAGTCTGCTCGGTCAGCCCCAGCATTTT.

Only a few counts were recorded for this clone. This chain joins TRBV11-2 and TRBJ1-3; 7 bases line up with TRBD1. The germline gives CDR1 SGHAT, CDR2 FQNNGV. V gave up 0 bases and J gave up 3 bases; unmatched junction bases: 8. This CDR3 is built from 17 residues. CDR3 region: CASSLDRRGLGGNTIYF. The CDR3 nucleotides read TGTGCCAGCAGCTTAGATCGAAGGGGGCTTGGTGGAAACACCATATATTTT.

This chain connects TRBV5-1 to TRBJ2-7; 15 bases match TRBD2. The CDR3 runs 18 residues. Germline loops: CDR1 SGHRS, CDR2 YFSETQ. The junction had 9 bases not matched to a gene; V was cut back by 4 bases and J by 1 base. CDR3 loop: CASSPGLAGGEKSYEQYF. In DNA form, the CDR3 reads TGCGCCAGCAGCCCGGGACTAGCGGGAGGAGAGAAATCCTACGAGCAGTACTTC.

J is TRBJ1-2 and V is TRBV13; D may be TRBD1 (5 bases). The CDR3 is 14 residues long. Germline V CDR1 and CDR2: PRHDT, FYEKMQ (reference sequence). The V end was cut by 5 bases, the J end by 3 bases, with 13 bases between. The CDR3 loop is CASSRRAGDYGYTF. The CDR3 bases are TGTGCCAGCAGCCGACGCGCGGGGGACTATGGCTACACCTTC.

The CDR3 DNA is TGTGCCAGCAGACAATCGGACAGGGGGCTCACAGATACGCAGTATTTT. Translation gives CASRQSDRGLTDTQYF. The chain links TRBV27 to TRBJ2-3, with TRBD1 matching 11 bases. CDR1 is MNHEY and CDR2 is SMNVEV in the germline V gene (reference sequence). Trimming at V came to 6 bases and at J to 2 bases, leaving 7 bases not matched to a gene. CDR3 length: 16 residues.

This chain uses TRBV5-1 with TRBJ1-2; TRBD1 matches at 8 bases. This CDR3 is 15 amino acids long. V was pared by 0 bases and J by 5 bases, with 6 bases of the junction left unmatched. Germline lookup yields CDR1 SGHRS and CDR2 YFSETQ. The CDR3 sequence: CASSLVTDRVYGYTF. The CDR3 DNA follows: TGCGCCAGCAGCTTGGTAACGGACAGGGTGTATGGCTACACCTTC. The full variable domain, with the rest looked up from reference TRBV5-1 and TRBJ1-2, is KAGVTQTPRYLIKTRGQQVTLSCSPISGHRSVSWYQQTPGQGLQFLFEYFSETQRNKGNFPGRFSGRQFSNSRSEMNVSTLELGDSALYLCASSLVTDRVYGYTFGSGTRLTVV.

A few counts support this clone. The chain uses TRBV11-3 and TRBJ1-3; D gene unclear. The CDR3 totals 16 residues. V shed 6 bases and J shed 0 bases, with 15 bases lying between them. Germline values: CDR1 SGHNT, CDR2 YENEEA. In DNA, the CDR3 is TGTGCCAGCAGTTCCCGGCGGGTGTACTCTGGAAACACCATATATTTT. This gives the protein CASSSRRVYSGNTIYF. Drawing the rest from reference TRBV11-3 and TRBJ1-3, the complete variable domain is EAGVVQSPRYKIIEKKQPVAFWCNPISGHNTLYWYLQNLGQGPELLIRYENEEAVDDSQLPKDRFSAERLKGVDSTLKIQPAELGDSAVYLCASSSRRVYSGNTIYFGEGSWLTVV.

The chain links TRBV24-1 to TRBJ2-3, with 12 bases aligning to TRBD2. This CDR3 has 15 amino acids. The ends lost 7 bases at V and 4 bases at J; junction bases unmatched: 5. CDR1 and CDR2 (germline): KGHDR, SFDVKD. CDR3 sequence reads: CATRPTSGGADTQYF. Written as DNA, the CDR3 is TGTGCCACCAGACCGACTAGCGGGGGCGCAGATACGCAGTATTTT.

This chain uses TRBV19 with TRBJ1-6; D unresolved. Germline-derived CDR1 and CDR2 are LNHDA and SQIVND (reference sequence). The CDR3 covers 16 residues. The V and J ends lost 0 bases and 0 bases respectively, with 6 bases between them. The CDR3 region has the DNA TGTGCCAGTAGTATAGAGGGCAGCTCCTATAATTCACCCCTCCACTTT. Protein sequence: CASSIEGSSYNSPLHF.

This sequence joins TRBV12-3 or TRBV12-4 and TRBJ2-3, with D tentatively TRBD1 (6 bases). V lost 8 bases and J 4 bases, leaving 13 bases between the germline ends. The CDR3 runs to 13 residues. The chain's CDR3 is CASRKQGPDTQYF. The CDR3 coding sequence is TGTGCCAGCCGAAAGCAGGGGCCAGATACGCAGTATTTT.

This clone was observed a few times. The chain recombines TRBV5-6 with TRBJ1-3; 7 bases fit TRBD1. CDR1 is SGHDT and CDR2 is YYEEEE in the germline V gene. This CDR3 region has 14 residues. The J segment lost 2 bases and the V segment lost 5 bases, leaving 4 bases of the junction unmatched. The CDR3 DNA reads TGTGCCAGCAGTCAGGGACAGCCTGGAAACACCATATATTTT. Amino acid sequence: CASSQGQPGNTIYF.

The sample holds a few counts of this clone. The rearrangement uses TRBV5-4 and TRBJ2-2; 7 nucleotides match TRBD1. This CDR3 has 17 residues. CDR1 SGHNT and CDR2 YYREEE come from the germline V gene (reference sequence). Losses at the gene ends were 4 bases for V and 6 bases for J; bases not matched to a gene: 15. The CDR3 sequence: CASSLEAAGGLAGELFF. The CDR3 DNA is TGTGCCAGCAGCCTGGAGGCGGCAGGGGGTCTGGCCGGGGAGCTGTTTTTT.

The rearrangement links TRBV5-1 to TRBJ2-7; 9 bases agree with TRBD1. The CDR3 has 17 amino acids. The junction had 12 bases not matched to a gene; V was cut back by 1 base and J by 4 bases. CDR1 is SGHRS and CDR2 is YFSETQ in the germline V gene. The CDR3 sequence is CASSLTDTTGGLYEQYF. The CDR3 DNA is TGCGCCAGCAGCTTGACGGACACGACAGGGGGTTTGTACGAGCAGTACTTC.

The J gene is TRBJ1-3, the V gene TRBV9; perhaps TRBD1 as D (5 bases). Trimming shortened V by 4 bases and J by 3 bases, and 14 bases separated the two germline ends. The CDR3 runs to 15 residues. Germline CDR1 is SGDLS and CDR2 is YYNGEE. In DNA form, the CDR3 reads TGTGCCAGCAGCCCACGTTGGCAGGGTGGAAACACCATATATTTT. It yields the protein CASSPRWQGGNTIYF.

The J gene is TRBJ1-2, the V gene TRBV24-1; D is perhaps TRBD1 (6 bases). The CDR3 totals 13 residues. V gave up 6 bases and J gave up 3 bases, with 10 bases separating them. Looked up from germline, CDR1 is KGHDR and CDR2 is SFDVKD. CDR3 region: CATSPPGDYGYTF. The CDR3 DNA reads as TGTGCCACCAGTCCCCCAGGGGACTATGGCTACACCTTC.

J is TRBJ1-3 and V is TRBV11-3, with no clear D. Germline V gives CDR1 SGHNT, CDR2 YENEEA. This CDR3 is built from 15 residues. The V and J ends lost 0 bases and 2 bases respectively, with 8 bases between them. The CDR3 is CASSLDHSTGNTIYF. CDR3 bases: TGTGCCAGCAGCTTAGATCACAGTACTGGAAACACCATATATTTT.

The J gene is TRBJ2-1, the V gene TRBV23-1; D gene uncertain. TRBV23-1 is sorted into the ORF group, with uncertain function. Between the trimmed V and J ends, which lost 4 bases and 4 bases, there was a span of 14 bases. This CDR3 comprises 15 residues. CDR3 sequence: CASSPQTRVYNEQFF. In DNA, the CDR3 is TGCGCCAGCAGTCCTCAGACCCGGGTATACAATGAGCAGTTCTTC.

The V and J genes are TRBV5-6 and TRBJ2-1; maybe TRBD1 (6 bases). There are 13 residues in the CDR3. Germline CDR1 reads SGHDT; CDR2 reads YYEEEE. Trimming cost V 3 bases and J 10 bases, with 14 bases left between them. CDR3 sequence reads: CASSSRPGTEQFF. The CDR3 DNA reads TGTGCCAGCAGCTCCCGTCCGGGGACAGAGCAGTTCTTC. Drawing the rest from reference TRBV5-6 and TRBJ2-1, the complete variable domain is DAGVTQSPTHLIKTRGQQVTLRCSPKSGHDTVSWYQQALGQGPQFIFQYYEEEERQRGNFPDRFSGHQFPNYSSELNVNALLLGDSALYLCASSSRPGTEQFFGPGTRLTVL.

The chain joins TRBV13 to TRBJ2-1, with 12 bases that match TRBD2. The V segment lost 5 bases and the J segment 15 bases; nucleotides outside the gene matches: 14. The germline V gene encodes CDR1 PRHDT and CDR2 FYEKMQ (reference sequence). The CDR3 totals 15 residues. In DNA form, the CDR3 reads TGTGCCAGCAGCCCCTCTAGCGGGGGGGCGTTCTCTCTGTTCTTC. Its protein is CASSPSSGGAFSLFF.

The J gene is TRBJ2-5, the V gene TRBV7-6; possibly TRBD2 for D (5 bases). Trimming removed 5 bases at V and 2 bases at J, with 15 bases between. CDR1 SGHVS and CDR2 FNYEAQ come from the germline V gene. This CDR3 has 15 amino acids. CDR3 protein: CASSASGGIQETQYF. The CDR3 DNA is TGTGCCAGCAGCGCGTCAGGAGGTATTCAAGAGACCCAGTACTTC.

The chain joins TRBV6-4 to TRBJ2-1; possible D gene TRBD1, 6 bases. CDR3 length: 14 residues. Trimming cost V 6 bases and J 2 bases, with 11 bases left between them. Germline CDR1 and CDR2: MRHNA and SNTAGT. As DNA, the CDR3 is TGTGCCAGCAGCCCTGACAGGACCTACAATGAGCAGTTCTTC. Translating gives CASSPDRTYNEQFF.

The chain links TRBV6-1 to TRBJ2-1; TRBD2 matches 10 bases. After removal of 3 bases from V and 2 bases from J, the junction contained 1 base not matched to a gene. This CDR3 is 15 amino acids long. Looked up from germline, CDR1 is MNHNS and CDR2 is SASEGT. This CDR3 reads CASSESGRAYNEQFF. The DNA of the CDR3 is TGTGCCAGCAGTGAGAGCGGGAGGGCCTACAATGAGCAGTTCTTC.

The chain employs TRBV6-5 and TRBJ2-7; tentative D call: TRBD2 (5 bases). Germline V gene lookup returns CDR1 MNHEY and CDR2 SVGAGI. With 8 bases removed from V and 2 bases from J, the gap between germline ends came to 13 bases. The CDR3 has 13 amino acids. CDR3 region: CASHLPGTYEQYF. The CDR3 region has the DNA TGTGCCAGCCATCTACCCGGGACCTACGAGCAGTACTTC.